The next 4 T cell receptor beta chains were all read from a single sample in a study of response to subunit inactivated influenza vaccine. TCRdb re-called the RT-PCR reads through MiXCR, storing one row per CDR3 protein. The sample consists of 650,000 to 800,000 distinct CDR3 sequences, roughly 13% of them appearing once. Specimen: PBMCs from blood, collected approximately 15 days before vaccination. The source of these receptors is a man in his fifties or sixties who received an inactivated influenza vaccine.

This chain uses TRBV7-8 with TRBJ2-3; 9 bases map to TRBD2. This CDR3 has 16 residues. J was trimmed by 7 bases and V by 5 bases; bases with no gene match: 13. From germline, CDR1 is SGHVS and CDR2 FQNEAQ. CDR3 nucleotide sequence: TGTGCCAGCAGCCCCCCCGTGCGGGAGGGCCCGAATACGCAGTATTTT. Amino acid sequence: CASSPPVREGPNTQYF.

This clonotype has more than one count but fewer than ten. The rearrangement uses TRBV7-2 and TRBJ2-7, with a possible D match to TRBD2 (7 bases). The CDR3 covers 13 residues. In germline, CDR1 is SGHTA, CDR2 FQGNSA. V shed 2 bases and J shed 5 bases, with 10 bases lying between them. DNA of the CDR3: TGTGCCAGCAGCTTAAGGGGGGGCGACGAGCAGTACTTC. Translating it yields CASSLRGGDEQYF.

The chain is built from TRBV4-2 and TRBJ2-7; the D is unclear. The CDR3 is 13 amino acids. The germline V gene encodes CDR1 LGHNA and CDR2 YNFKEQ. The V gene lost 6 bases and the J gene lost 7 bases, with 16 bases spanning the gap. CDR3 loop: CASSPSLWWEQYF. The CDR3 DNA is TGTGCCAGCAGTCCCTCGCTTTGGTGGGAGCAGTACTTC.

A few counts support this clonotype. J is TRBJ2-5 and V is TRBV5-1; D may be TRBD1 (5 bases). Trimming cost V 3 bases and J 7 bases, with 19 bases left between them. The CDR3 covers 15 residues. Germline CDR1 and CDR2: SGHRS and YFSETQ. DNA for the CDR3: TGCGCCAGCAGCTACCAGGGAAGGGTGGTTGCGACCCAGTACTTC. This codes for CASSYQGRVVATQYF.